The sequence of this TCR beta chain was determined in a study of blood T cell repertoires in COVID-19. The germline V and J ends were trimmed by 2 bases and 0 bases, with 11 bases remaining between them. In germline, CDR1 is SGHRS, CDR2 YFSETQ. The CDR3 is made up of 15 amino acids. Authors' data handling: Amplification of reference gene primers was used by the study to estimate nucleated cell counts. TCRdb's table, derived via immunoSEQ multiplex PCR, lists solely in-frame clones and lacks some. V, J and clone size are taken as reported in that table, and D and trimming were inferred from the DNA itself. The sample holds hundreds of thousands of clones; around nine tenths are singletons and the top ten take approximately 6%. Among Cohort 3 donors, those recovered had two negative PCRs, clearance, or symptom resolution.

The specimen was PBMCs or T cells enriched from blood (not recorded which). This sequence joins TRBV5-1 and TRBJ1-1, with D possibly matching TRBD1 (5 bases). The sequence was collected from a woman aged 40 to 50 who had recovered from COVID-19. This CDR3 is CASSFFGHLNTEAFF. CDR3 coding DNA: TGCGCCAGCAGCTTTTTTGGACACCTGAACACTGAAGCTTTCTTT.